These T cell receptor beta chains were read from a single sample in a study of tissue T cells after allogeneic stem cell transplantation. Assay: immunoSEQ multiplex PCR; the TCRdb copy retains only in-frame clones and omits some. The sample includes 2,500 to 3,000 clones, less than 80% of them seen just once. The specimen comprised duodenal tissue, sampled at autopsy. Receptor source: a male patient of 60 years or more with steroid-refractory graft-versus-host disease after an allogeneic stem cell transplant. The graft donor may account for some of the T cells. Each CDR3 is given with its conserved first and last residue. A D gene is named only where the DNA matches it firmly. The size field is filled for only some rows; it gives once, few, many or a size class.

V: TRBV7-9; J: TRBJ2-3; D: -; size: -; DNA: TGTGCCAGCGCGAGGGGCAGTTCTGACAGCACAGATACGCAGTATTTT; CDR3: CASARGSSDSTDTQYF
V: TRBV4-3; J: TRBJ1-1; D: -; size: -; DNA: TGCGCCAGCAGCCTAGCGGGGAACACTGAAGCTTTCTTT; CDR3: CASSLAGNTEAFF
V: TRBV7-9; J: TRBJ2-5; D: -; size: few; DNA: TGTGCCAGCAGCGTACAAGAGACCCAGTACTTC; CDR3: CASSVQETQYF
V: TRBV18; J: TRBJ2-7; D: TRBD1; size: -; DNA: TGTGCCAGCTCACCGACGGGGACAGGGGGTTACGAGCAGTACTTC; CDR3: CASSPTGTGGYEQYF
V: TRBV27; J: TRBJ1-2; D: TRBD1; size: -; DNA: TGTGCCAGCAGTCCCCGAATCCAGACAGGGGATGGCTACACCTTC; CDR3: CASSPRIQTGDGYTF
V: TRBV5-6; J: TRBJ1-4; D: -; size: -; DNA: TGTGCCAGCAGCTTGGTGTCCCAGGGGAGGGAAAAACTGTTTTTT; CDR3: CASSLVSQGREKLFF
V: TRBV3-1/TRBV3-2; J: TRBJ1-6; D: TRBD1; size: once; DNA: TGTGCCAGCAGCCAGAGGACAGGGAGCTCCTATAATTCACCCCTCCACTTT; CDR3: CASSQRTGSSYNSPLHF
V: TRBV7-2; J: TRBJ2-1; D: -; size: medium-sized; DNA: TGTGCCAGCAGCTTACCTAGCATCAATGAGCAGTTCTTC; CDR3: CASSLPSINEQFF
V: TRBV10-2; J: TRBJ2-5; D: -; size: -; DNA: TGCGCCAGACCCCCCCGCTCCGGGACAAGAGGAGAGACCCAGTACTTC; CDR3: CARPPRSGTRGETQYF
V: TRBV13; J: TRBJ2-7; D: TRBD2; size: -; DNA: TGTGCCAGCAGCCCGGGGACTAGTTGGCCCTACGAGCAGTACTTC; CDR3: CASSPGTSWPYEQYF
V: TRBV6-2/TRBV6-3; J: TRBJ2-7; D: TRBD2; size: -; DNA: TGTGCCAGCAGTTACACCGGGACTAGCCACACCTACGAGCAGTACTTC; CDR3: CASSYTGTSHTYEQYF
V: TRBV9; J: TRBJ1-5; D: -; size: -; DNA: TGTGCCAGCAGCGCGGGGGATCAGCCCCAGCATTTT; CDR3: CASSAGDQPQHF
V: TRBV6-2/TRBV6-3; J: TRBJ1-1; D: TRBD1; size: few; DNA: TGTGCCAGCAGCTATTCCAGGACAGGGGTGAACACTGAAGCTTTCTTT; CDR3: CASSYSRTGVNTEAFF
V: TRBV2; J: TRBJ1-2; D: -; size: -; DNA: TGTGCCAGCAGTGAAGGGCCAGGATCAACTCGGGAGGGCTACACCTTC; CDR3: CASSEGPGSTREGYTF
V: TRBV24-1; J: TRBJ2-1; D: TRBD2; size: few; DNA: TGTGCCACCGGGGCCCTAGCGGGGGGGCTGAGTAACAATGAGCAGTTCTTC; CDR3: CATGALAGGLSNNEQFF
V: TRBV7-9; J: TRBJ1-5; D: -; size: -; DNA: TGTGCCAGCAGCTTAGGGACCCAGCCCCAGCATTTT; CDR3: CASSLGTQPQHF
V: TRBV11-1; J: TRBJ1-1; D: TRBD1; size: -; DNA: TGTGCCAGCAGCTTAGAGGGGGCTCACACTGAAGCTTTCTTT; CDR3: CASSLEGAHTEAFF
V: TRBV29-1; J: TRBJ2-3; D: TRBD1; size: -; DNA: TGCAGCGATCGGGGACAGGGGATATCAGATACGCAGTATTTT; CDR3: CSDRGQGISDTQYF
V: TRBV6-5; J: TRBJ1-6; D: -; size: -; DNA: TGTGCCAGCAGTTACTCGTTTGGCCTTTATAATTCACCCCTCCACTTT; CDR3: CASSYSFGLYNSPLHF
V: TRBV4-2; J: TRBJ2-2; D: TRBD2; size: few; DNA: TGTGCCAGCAGCCAAAACCTAGCGGGGGCCAACACCGGGGAGCTGTTTTTT; CDR3: CASSQNLAGANTGELFF
V: TRBV9; J: TRBJ1-6; D: -; size: -; DNA: TGTGCCAGCAGCCTAGAATCGGGTAATTCACCCCTCCACTTT; CDR3: CASSLESGNSPLHF
V: TRBV6-5; J: TRBJ2-5; D: TRBD1; size: few; DNA: TGTGCCAGCAGTCCCTCCGGGACAGGGCAAGAGACCCAGTACTTC; CDR3: CASSPSGTGQETQYF
V: TRBV6-5; J: TRBJ2-3; D: -; size: few; DNA: TGTGCCAGCAGTTACAGGAGCCCCCGCACAGATACGCAGTATTTT; CDR3: CASSYRSPRTDTQYF
V: TRBV30; J: TRBJ1-5; D: -; size: medium-sized; DNA: TGTGCCTGGAGTGTATCCCACCAGTTTAGCAATCAGCCCCAGCATTTT; CDR3: CAWSVSHQFSNQPQHF
V: TRBV10-1; J: TRBJ2-7; D: TRBD1; size: -; DNA: TGCGCCAGCACCGGAGGGACAGGGGCCTCCTACGAGCAGTACTTC; CDR3: CASTGGTGASYEQYF
V: TRBV5-1; J: TRBJ2-1; D: -; size: once; DNA: TGCGCCAGCAGCTTTGGGGATCGCCCCTACAGTGAGCAGTTCTTC; CDR3: CASSFGDRPYSEQFF
V: TRBV5-6; J: TRBJ1-6; D: TRBD1; size: few; DNA: TGTGCCAGCAGCCCACAGGGGCGAACGAATTCACCCCTCCACTTT; CDR3: CASSPQGRTNSPLHF
V: TRBV18; J: TRBJ1-5; D: -; size: few; DNA: TGTGCCAGCTCACTCACCTTAGGGGGGGGCAACAATCAGCCCCAGCATTTT; CDR3: CASSLTLGGGNNQPQHF
V: TRBV27; J: TRBJ2-2; D: -; size: -; DNA: TGTGCCAGCAGGAGGTTACAGTACACCACCGGGGAGCTGTTTTTT; CDR3: CASRRLQYTTGELFF
V: TRBV27; J: TRBJ2-7; D: -; size: -; DNA: TGTGCCAGCTCCCTGGACCGTAATTCCTACGAGCAGTACTTC; CDR3: CASSLDRNSYEQYF
V: TRBV5-1; J: TRBJ2-2; D: TRBD1; size: -; DNA: TGCGCCAGCAGCTCGGGACAGGGGAACACCGGGGAGCTGTTTTTT; CDR3: CASSSGQGNTGELFF
V: TRBV11-2; J: TRBJ2-1; D: TRBD2; size: -; DNA: TGTGCCAGCAGCTTGAGGCTAGCGGGGCTTTACAATGAGCAGTTCTTC; CDR3: CASSLRLAGLYNEQFF
V: TRBV7-9; J: TRBJ2-7; D: -; size: -; DNA: TGTGCCAGCAGCTTAGAGGTCGCCAGGGCATTTGAGTACTTC; CDR3: CASSLEVARAFEYF
V: TRBV13; J: TRBJ1-2; D: -; size: -; DNA: TGTGCCAGCAGCTTGGGGGGGGGCAACTATGGCTACACCTTC; CDR3: CASSLGGGNYGYTF
V: TRBV11-1; J: TRBJ1-1; D: -; size: -; DNA: TGTGCCAGCAGCTTAGGGACAGCTCATGAAGCTTTCTTT; CDR3: CASSLGTAHEAFF
V: TRBV4-1; J: TRBJ2-1; D: -; size: -; DNA: TGCGCCAGCAGCCAAGGTGATGAGCAGTTCTTC; CDR3: CASSQGDEQFF
V: TRBV18; J: TRBJ2-1; D: TRBD2; size: few; DNA: TGTGCCAGCTCAGCGGGACTAGCGGGGACGCACAATGAGCAGTTCTTC; CDR3: CASSAGLAGTHNEQFF
V: TRBV12-3/TRBV12-4; J: TRBJ1-5; D: TRBD1; size: few; DNA: TGTGCCAGCAGTCCGGGACAGAATCAGCCCCAGCATTTT; CDR3: CASSPGQNQPQHF
V: TRBV6-5; J: TRBJ2-7; D: TRBD2; size: -; DNA: TGTGCCAGCAGTTACCCCCGCGGGAGCTCCTACGAGCAGTACTTC; CDR3: CASSYPRGSSYEQYF
V: TRBV14; J: TRBJ2-5; D: TRBD2; size: -; DNA: TGTGCCAGCAGCCATCCCGGCGGGGGCCAAGAGACCCAGTACTTC; CDR3: CASSHPGGGQETQYF
V: TRBV4-1; J: TRBJ2-1; D: -; size: -; DNA: TGCGCCAGCAACCACCGAGAAGCAGGGGCCAATGAGCAGTTCTTC; CDR3: CASNHREAGANEQFF
V: TRBV9; J: TRBJ1-1; D: -; size: -; DNA: TGTGCCAGCAGCGTAGCAGAATCTAGCACTGAAGCTTTCTTT; CDR3: CASSVAESSTEAFF
V: TRBV5-1; J: TRBJ2-1; D: TRBD2; size: -; DNA: TGCGCCAGCACAGCGGGGGGCACTTACAATGAGCAGTTCTTC; CDR3: CASTAGGTYNEQFF
V: TRBV4-1; J: TRBJ2-1; D: TRBD1; size: -; DNA: TGCGCCAGCAGCCAGGATTACTCAGGGGGCAATGAGCAGTTCTTC; CDR3: CASSQDYSGGNEQFF
V: TRBV3-1/TRBV3-2; J: TRBJ1-1; D: -; size: -; DNA: TGTGCCAGCAGCCAAGGACGGACGAACACTGAAGCTTTCTTT; CDR3: CASSQGRTNTEAFF
V: TRBV5-1; J: TRBJ2-7; D: -; size: -; DNA: TGCGCCAGCAGCTCACAGGGAGGCGAGCAGTACTTC; CDR3: CASSSQGGEQYF
V: TRBV4-3; J: TRBJ1-1; D: -; size: -; DNA: TGCGCCAGCAGCCAAGATAAGGGGAGTTGGGCTTTCTTT; CDR3: CASSQDKGSWAFF
V: TRBV27; J: TRBJ2-1; D: TRBD2; size: -; DNA: TGTGCCAGCAACCCCGGCACTAGCGGGGGGGCCCTTACTTACAATGAGCAGTTCTTC; CDR3: CASNPGTSGGALTYNEQFF